This TCR beta chain was documented in a study of cytomegalovirus exposure and HLA in healthy donors. It was with 60 Vbeta and 13 Jbeta primers that the PCR ran. Only in-frame clones appear in the TCRdb table, and some are missing; sequencing was by immunoSEQ multiplex PCR. The table records 150,000 to 200,000 clones, around 80% of them present only once. A remark on this clone: Other DNA sequences in the same sample also yield this CDR3.

V shed 1 base and J 1 base; nucleotides not matched to a gene: 0. The CDR3 spans 15 residues. The germline gives CDR1 SGDLS, CDR2 YYNGEE. The sequenced material came from PBMCs. The V and J genes are TRBV9 and TRBJ2-3, with 10 bases lining up with TRBD2. The sequence was obtained from a girl aged 2 to 9 in good health and CMV-seropositive. CDR3 sequence: CASSVLAGGTDTQYF. CDR3 sequence (DNA): TGTGCCAGCAGCGTACTAGCGGGAGGCACAGATACGCAGTATTTT.